This T cell receptor (beta chain) was identified in a study of blood T cells in healthy people across ages. There are a few counts of this clonotype. The antigen is unknown. The CDR3 is made up of 16 amino acids. The V gene's germline CDR1 is SGHRS and CDR2 YFSETQ. The V segment lost 2 bases and the J segment 3 bases; nucleotides outside the gene matches: 5. Study conclusions and caveats: Naive and antigen-experienced cells could not be conclusively compared, given unsorted PBMCs.

Using a J-beta primer mix together with a sample-barcoded 5' primer, a second PCR was run for about 6 to 11 cycles. Through a template-switch adaptor with 12 random nucleotides, each cDNA molecule received a tag. In TCRdb, the 5' RACE reads were re-called with MiXCR into one record per CDR3 protein. The top ten hold 23% of the sample, which has 1.8 million or so distinct CDR3 sequences, approximately 39% seen once. Source material: blood. This clonotype was sampled from a human donor in good health. This chain links TRBV5-1 with TRBJ2-3; 11 nucleotides align to TRBD2. CDR3 in DNA: TGCGCCAGCAGCTTAGTAGCGGGGGGGCAAACAGATACGCAGTATTTT. It is translated as CASSLVAGGQTDTQYF.